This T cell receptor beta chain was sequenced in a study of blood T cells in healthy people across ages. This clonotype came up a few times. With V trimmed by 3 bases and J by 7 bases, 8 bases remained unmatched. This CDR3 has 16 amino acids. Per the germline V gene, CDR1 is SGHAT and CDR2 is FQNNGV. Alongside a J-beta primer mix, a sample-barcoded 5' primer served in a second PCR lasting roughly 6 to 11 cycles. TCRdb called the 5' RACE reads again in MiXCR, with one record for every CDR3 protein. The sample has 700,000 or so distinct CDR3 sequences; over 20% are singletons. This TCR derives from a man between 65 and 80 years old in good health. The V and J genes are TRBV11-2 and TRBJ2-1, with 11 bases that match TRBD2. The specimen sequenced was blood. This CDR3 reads CASSFIAGGRENEQFF. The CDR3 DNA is TGTGCCAGCAGCTTCATAGCGGGGGGGAGAGAGAATGAGCAGTTCTTC.